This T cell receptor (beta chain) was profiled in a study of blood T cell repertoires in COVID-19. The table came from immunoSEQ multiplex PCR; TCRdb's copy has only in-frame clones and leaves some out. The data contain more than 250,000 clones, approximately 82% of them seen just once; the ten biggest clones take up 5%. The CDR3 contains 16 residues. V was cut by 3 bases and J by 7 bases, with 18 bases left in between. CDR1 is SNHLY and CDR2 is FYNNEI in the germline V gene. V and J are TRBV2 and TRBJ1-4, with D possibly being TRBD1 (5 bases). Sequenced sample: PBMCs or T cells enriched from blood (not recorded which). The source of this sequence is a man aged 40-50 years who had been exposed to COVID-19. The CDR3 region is CASSDLGLRISEKLFF. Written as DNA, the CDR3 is TGTGCCAGCAGTGATTTGGGACTCCGAATTAGTGAAAAACTGTTTTTT.